One and the same sample provided the 9 T cell receptor beta chains below, sequenced in a study of CD8 T cells in Susac syndrome. Random hexamers were used to reverse transcribe roughly 0.5 to 1 ug of RNA. TCRdb re-analysed the immunoSEQ multiplex PCR reads in MiXCR, keeping a single row per CDR3 protein. Among under 200,000 distinct CDR3 sequences, roughly 94% were seen once, and the ten largest hold approximately 0.1%. Sequencing was carried out using CD4+ T cells from PBMCs. These TCRs come from a human donor in good health.

This sequence joins TRBV29-1 and TRBJ1-2; TRBD1 matches at 8 bases. Germline assignment: CDR1 SQVTM and CDR2 ANQGSEA. Trimming took 6 bases from V and 5 from J; bases not matched to a gene: 11. The CDR3 runs to 14 residues. The CDR3 region is CSVVDQGAGYGYTF. CDR3 in DNA: TGCAGCGTCGTGGATCAGGGGGCCGGTTATGGCTACACCTTC.

The rearrangement links TRBV18 to TRBJ1-2; D remains unclear. V lost 5 bases, J lost 4 bases, and 17 bases lay in between. The length of the CDR3 is 15 residues. From germline, CDR1 is KGHSH and CDR2 LQKENI. The CDR3 nucleotides read TGTGCCAGCTCATCACGTCGGGAACCAAGCTATGGCTACACCTTC. Its translation: CASSSRREPSYGYTF.

The CDR3 here is CASSPDKAYEQYF. DNA of the CDR3: TGTGCCAGCAGCCCGGACAAGGCCTACGAGCAGTACTTC. The chain is built from TRBV6-2 or TRBV6-3 and TRBJ2-7; D might be TRBD1 (5 bases). V lost 6 bases and J 2 bases, leaving 11 bases between the germline ends. CDR1 and CDR2 (germline): MNHEY, SVGEGT. The CDR3 extends over 13 amino acids.

J is TRBJ2-5 and V is TRBV2, with D perhaps TRBD2 (5 bases). The CDR3 covers 15 residues. V was pared by 2 bases and J by 4 bases, with 14 bases between. CDR1 and CDR2 (germline): SNHLY, FYNNEI. The CDR3 here is CASSETNLRGETQYF. The CDR3, as DNA: TGTGCCAGCAGTGAAACCAACCTCCGGGGAGAGACCCAGTACTTC.

This chain joins TRBV18 and TRBJ1-5; the D is unclear. Trimming cost V 11 bases and J 3 bases, with 14 bases left between them. Germline V CDR1 and CDR2: KGHSH, LQKENI. This CDR3 comprises 13 residues. CDR3 sequence reads: CAGRGESNQPQHF. In nucleotides, the CDR3 is TGTGCCGGTCGGGGTGAGTCCAATCAGCCCCAGCATTTT. The entire variable domain, with the rest obtained from reference TRBV18 and TRBJ1-5, is as follows: NAGVMQNPRHLVRRRGQEARLRCSPMKGHSHVYWYRQLPEEGLKFMVYLQKENIIDESGMPKERFSAEFPKEGPSILRIQQVVRGDSAAYFCAGRGESNQPQHFGDGTRLSIL.

The chain couples TRBV30 to TRBJ2-3, with 8 bases fitting TRBD1. Germline V gene data show CDR1 as GTSNPN and CDR2 as SVGIG (reference sequence). The CDR3 is 16 amino acids. The V segment lost 0 bases and the J segment 2 bases; nucleotides outside the gene matches: 7. The CDR3, as DNA: TGTGCCTGGAGTGTACCTGGGACAGGTTTCACAGATACGCAGTATTTT. It specifies CAWSVPGTGFTDTQYF. Drawing the rest from reference TRBV30 and TRBJ2-3, the complete variable domain is SQTIHQWPATLVQPVGSPLSLECTVEGTSNPNLYWYRQAAGRGLQLLFYSVGIGQISSEVPQNLSASRPQDRQFILSSKKLLLSDSGFYLCAWSVPGTGFTDTQYFGPGTRLTVL.

The sample holds one count of this clonotype. V is TRBV4-3 and J is TRBJ2-7, with 8 bases lining up with TRBD2. Germline V gene lookup returns CDR1 LGHNA and CDR2 YSLEER. Germline trimming cut 4 bases from V and 7 bases from J; bases unmatched to any gene: 9. This CDR3 has 14 residues. CDR3 region: CASSPGAGGREQYF. Here the CDR3 DNA reads TGCGCCAGCAGCCCGGGCGCGGGGGGACGAGAGCAGTACTTC.

This clonotype was detected once. The DNA for the CDR3 is TGTGCCAGCAGCTTAACCGGAGGGCGCGAGCAGTACTTC. Amino acids: CASSLTGGREQYF. The V call is TRBV7-9, the J call TRBJ2-7, with a tentative D call TRBD2 (6 bases). This CDR3 is built from 13 residues. The V gene lost 2 bases and the J gene lost 6 bases, with 11 bases spanning the gap. Germline V gene data show CDR1 as SEHNR and CDR2 as FQNEAQ (reference sequence).

The CDR3 region is CASHQTGLYEQYF. CDR3 in DNA: TGTGCCAGCCACCAGACAGGCCTCTACGAGCAGTACTTC. This chain joins TRBV25-1 and TRBJ2-7; maybe TRBD1 (6 bases). The germline V gene has CDR1 MGHDK and CDR2 SYGVNS. V lost 8 bases to trimming and J lost 3 bases, with 14 bases between them. This CDR3 has 13 amino acids.